This record looks at one TCR beta chain sequence and its context. Antigen specificity is unknown. This sample was taken from a study of vaccination effects on CD4 cells after COVID-19. General study findings and limits: Researchers reported few convalescent patients and no early post-infection timepoints in the study. Vaccine- and infection-induced clones showed marked clonal contraction late following vaccination.

ViraFEST assay sequencing came after antigen-specific CD4+ T cells were expanded with viral peptide pools. With about 9 days of culture completed, CD4+ T cells were isolated. The vaccine recipients had no prior SARS-CoV-2 infection, with negative nucleocapsid antibodies. Trimming removed 8 bases at V and 8 bases at J, with 12 bases between. This CDR3 has 11 residues. Germline lookup yields CDR1 LNHNV and CDR2 YYDKDF (reference sequence). TCRdb's copy holds only in-frame clones and misses some; the assay was immunoSEQ multiplex PCR. Of 78,000 or so clones listed, 78% were seen once; the top ten hold under 12%.

The source of this sequence is a human donor who received a COVID-19 vaccine. Here the sequenced sample was CD4+ T cells from PBMCs cultured with SARS-CoV-2 spike peptides, taken before COVID-19 vaccination. This chain connects TRBV15 to TRBJ2-5; the D gene is possibly TRBD1 (5 bases). The chain's CDR3 is CATRQGFTQYF. Written as DNA, the CDR3 is TGTGCCACCCGGCAGGGATTTACCCAGTACTTC. The full variable domain, with the rest looked up from reference TRBV15 and TRBJ2-5, is DAMVIQNPRYQVTQFGKPVTLSCSQTLNHNVMYWYQQKSSQAPKLLFHYYDKDFNNEADTPDNFQSRRPNTSFCFLDIRSPGLGDTAMYLCATRQGFTQYFGPGTRLLVL.